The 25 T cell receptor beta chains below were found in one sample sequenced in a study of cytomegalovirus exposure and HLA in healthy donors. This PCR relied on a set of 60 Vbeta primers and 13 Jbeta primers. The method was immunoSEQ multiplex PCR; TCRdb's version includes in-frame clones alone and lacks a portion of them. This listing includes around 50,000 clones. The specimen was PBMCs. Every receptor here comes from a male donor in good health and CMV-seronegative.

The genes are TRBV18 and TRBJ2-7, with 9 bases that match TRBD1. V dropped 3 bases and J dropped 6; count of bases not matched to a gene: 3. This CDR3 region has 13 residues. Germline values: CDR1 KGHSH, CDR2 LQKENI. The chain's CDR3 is CASSPGQGREQYF. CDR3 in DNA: TGTGCCAGCTCACCCGGACAGGGGCGCGAGCAGTACTTC. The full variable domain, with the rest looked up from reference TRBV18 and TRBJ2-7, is NAGVMQNPRHLVRRRGQEARLRCSPMKGHSHVYWYRQLPEEGLKFMVYLQKENIIDESGMPKERFSAEFPKEGPSILRIQQVVRGDSAAYFCASSPGQGREQYFGPGTRLTVT.

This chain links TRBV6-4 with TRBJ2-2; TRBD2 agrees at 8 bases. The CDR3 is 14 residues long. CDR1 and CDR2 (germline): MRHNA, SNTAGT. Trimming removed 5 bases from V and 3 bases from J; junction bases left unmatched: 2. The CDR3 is CASSNSGDTGELFF. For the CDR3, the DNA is TGTGCCAGCAGTAATAGCGGGGACACCGGGGAGCTGTTTTTT.

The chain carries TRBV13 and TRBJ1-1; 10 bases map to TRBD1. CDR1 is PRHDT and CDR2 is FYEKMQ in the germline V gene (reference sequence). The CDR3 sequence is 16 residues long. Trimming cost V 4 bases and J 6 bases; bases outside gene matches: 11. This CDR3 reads CASSSRQGALPAEAFF. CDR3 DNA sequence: TGTGCCAGCAGCTCCCGACAGGGGGCCCTTCCCGCTGAAGCTTTCTTT.

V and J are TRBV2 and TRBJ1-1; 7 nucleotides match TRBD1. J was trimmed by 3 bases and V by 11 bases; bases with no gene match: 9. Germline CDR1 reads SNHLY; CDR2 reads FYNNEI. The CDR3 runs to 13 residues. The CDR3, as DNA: TGTGCCGGGCGACAGGGCCCGGACACTGAAGCTTTCTTT. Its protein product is CAGRQGPDTEAFF.

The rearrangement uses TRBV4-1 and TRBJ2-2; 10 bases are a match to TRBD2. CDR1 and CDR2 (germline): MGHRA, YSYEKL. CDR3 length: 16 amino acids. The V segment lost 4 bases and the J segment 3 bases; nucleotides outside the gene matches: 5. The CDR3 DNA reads TGCGCCAGCAGCCTCCTAGCGGGGGAGGACACCGGGGAGCTGTTTTTT. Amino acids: CASSLLAGEDTGELFF.

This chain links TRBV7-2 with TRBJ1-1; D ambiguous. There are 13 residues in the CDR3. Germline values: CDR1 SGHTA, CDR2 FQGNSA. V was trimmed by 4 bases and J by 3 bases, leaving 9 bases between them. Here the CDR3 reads CASSSLSYTEAFF. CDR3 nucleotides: TGTGCCAGCAGCTCACTTTCGTACACTGAAGCTTTCTTT.

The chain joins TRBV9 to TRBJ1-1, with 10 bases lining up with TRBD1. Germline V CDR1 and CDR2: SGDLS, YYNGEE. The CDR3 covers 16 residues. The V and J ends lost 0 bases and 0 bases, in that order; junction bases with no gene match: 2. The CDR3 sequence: CASSVGGQGLNTEAFF. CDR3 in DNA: TGTGCCAGCAGCGTAGGGGGACAGGGGTTGAACACTGAAGCTTTCTTT. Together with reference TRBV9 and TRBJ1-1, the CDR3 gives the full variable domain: DSGVTQTPKHLITATGQRVTLRCSPRSGDLSVYWYQQSLDQGLQFLIQYYNGEERAKGNILERFSAQQFPDLHSELNLSSLELGDSALYFCASSVGGQGLNTEAFFGQGTRLTVV.

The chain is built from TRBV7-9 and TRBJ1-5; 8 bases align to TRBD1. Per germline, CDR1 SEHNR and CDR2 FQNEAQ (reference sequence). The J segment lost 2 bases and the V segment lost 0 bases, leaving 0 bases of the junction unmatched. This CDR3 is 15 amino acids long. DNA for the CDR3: TGTGCCAGCAGCTTAGCGACAGGGGGCAATCAGCCCCAGCATTTT. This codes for CASSLATGGNQPQHF.

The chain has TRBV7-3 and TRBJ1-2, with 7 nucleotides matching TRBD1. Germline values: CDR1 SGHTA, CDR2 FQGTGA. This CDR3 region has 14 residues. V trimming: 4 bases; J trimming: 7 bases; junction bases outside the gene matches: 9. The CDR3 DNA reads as TGTGCCAGCAGCTCCTCCGACAGGGAAGGTGGCTACACCTTC. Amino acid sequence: CASSSSDREGGYTF.

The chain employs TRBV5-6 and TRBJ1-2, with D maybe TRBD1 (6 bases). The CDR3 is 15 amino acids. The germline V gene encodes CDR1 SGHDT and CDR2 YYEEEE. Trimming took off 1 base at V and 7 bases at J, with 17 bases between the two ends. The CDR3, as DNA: TGTGCCAGCAGCTTGTGGCACAGGGAGATTGGTGGCTACACCTTC. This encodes CASSLWHREIGGYTF.

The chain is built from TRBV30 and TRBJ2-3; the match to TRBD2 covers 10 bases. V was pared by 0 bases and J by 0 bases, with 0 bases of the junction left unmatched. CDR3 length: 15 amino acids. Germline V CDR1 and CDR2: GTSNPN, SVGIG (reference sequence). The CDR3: CAWSVLAGSTDTQYF. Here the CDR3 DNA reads TGTGCCTGGAGTGTACTAGCGGGGAGCACAGATACGCAGTATTTT.

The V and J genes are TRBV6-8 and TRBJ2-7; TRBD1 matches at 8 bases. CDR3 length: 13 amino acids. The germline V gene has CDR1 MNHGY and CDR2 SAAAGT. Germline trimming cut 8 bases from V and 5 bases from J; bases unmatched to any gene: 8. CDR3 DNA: TGTGCCAGCTCCGGACAGGGACCCCACGAGCAGTACTTC. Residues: CASSGQGPHEQYF.

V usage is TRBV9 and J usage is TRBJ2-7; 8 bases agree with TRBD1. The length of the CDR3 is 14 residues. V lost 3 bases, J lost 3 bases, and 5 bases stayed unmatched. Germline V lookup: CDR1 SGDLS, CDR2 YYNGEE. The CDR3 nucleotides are TGTGCCAGCAGCGGGCCGGGACAGGACTACGAGCAGTACTTC. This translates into CASSGPGQDYEQYF.

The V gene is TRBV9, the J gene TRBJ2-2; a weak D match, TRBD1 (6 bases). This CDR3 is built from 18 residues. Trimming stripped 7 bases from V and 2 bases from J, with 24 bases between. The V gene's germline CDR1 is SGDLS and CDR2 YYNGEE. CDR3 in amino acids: CASRGVGMGTQNTGELFF. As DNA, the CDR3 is TGTGCCAGCCGCGGCGTGGGGATGGGGACACAAAACACCGGGGAGCTGTTTTTT. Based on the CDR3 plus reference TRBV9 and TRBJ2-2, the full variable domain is DSGVTQTPKHLITATGQRVTLRCSPRSGDLSVYWYQQSLDQGLQFLIQYYNGEERAKGNILERFSAQQFPDLHSELNLSSLELGDSALYFCASRGVGMGTQNTGELFFGEGSRLTVL.

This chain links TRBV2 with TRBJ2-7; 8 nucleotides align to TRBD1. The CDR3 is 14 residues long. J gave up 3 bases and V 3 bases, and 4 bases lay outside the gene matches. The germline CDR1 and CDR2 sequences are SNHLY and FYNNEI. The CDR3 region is CASSDGQGDYEQYF. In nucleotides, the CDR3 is TGTGCCAGCAGTGATGGACAGGGTGACTACGAGCAGTACTTC.

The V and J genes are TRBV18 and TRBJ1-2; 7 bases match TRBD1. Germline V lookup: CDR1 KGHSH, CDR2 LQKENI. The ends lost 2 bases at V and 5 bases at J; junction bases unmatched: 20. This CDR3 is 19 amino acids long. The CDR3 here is CASSPSILRDSPRRYGYTF. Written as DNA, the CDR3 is TGTGCCAGCTCACCATCGATCTTGCGGGACAGTCCGCGGCGGTATGGCTACACCTTC.

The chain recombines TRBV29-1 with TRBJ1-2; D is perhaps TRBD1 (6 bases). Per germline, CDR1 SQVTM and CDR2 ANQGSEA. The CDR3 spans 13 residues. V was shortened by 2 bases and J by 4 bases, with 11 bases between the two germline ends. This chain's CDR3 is CSVELQDSYGYTF. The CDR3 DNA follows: TGCAGCGTTGAACTCCAGGACAGCTATGGCTACACCTTC.

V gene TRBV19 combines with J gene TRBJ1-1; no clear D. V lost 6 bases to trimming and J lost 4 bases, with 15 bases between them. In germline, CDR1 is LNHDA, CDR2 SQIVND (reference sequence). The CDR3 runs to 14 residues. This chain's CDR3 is CASSPGVGGTEAFF. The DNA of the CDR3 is TGTGCCAGTAGCCCGGGCGTCGGAGGCACTGAAGCTTTCTTT.

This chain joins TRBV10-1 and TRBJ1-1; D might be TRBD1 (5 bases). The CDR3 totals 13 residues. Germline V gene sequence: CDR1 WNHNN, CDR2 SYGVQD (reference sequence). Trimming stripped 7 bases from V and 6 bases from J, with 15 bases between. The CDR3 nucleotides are TGCGCCAGCAAGAGTACCGGGACTTCTGAAGCTTTCTTT. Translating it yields CASKSTGTSEAFF.

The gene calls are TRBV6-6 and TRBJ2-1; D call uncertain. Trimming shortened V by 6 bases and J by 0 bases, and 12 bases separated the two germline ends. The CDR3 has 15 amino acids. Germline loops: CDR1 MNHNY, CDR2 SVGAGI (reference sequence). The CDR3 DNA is TGTGCCAGCAGGAGAACCGAGAGCTCCTACAATGAGCAGTTCTTC. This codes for CASRRTESSYNEQFF.

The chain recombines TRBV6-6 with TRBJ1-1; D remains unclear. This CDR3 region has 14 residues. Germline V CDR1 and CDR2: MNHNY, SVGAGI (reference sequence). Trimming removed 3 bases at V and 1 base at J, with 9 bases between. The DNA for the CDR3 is TGTGCCAGCAGTTATGAGGGAGCGAACACTGAAGCTTTCTTT. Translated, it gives CASSYEGANTEAFF.

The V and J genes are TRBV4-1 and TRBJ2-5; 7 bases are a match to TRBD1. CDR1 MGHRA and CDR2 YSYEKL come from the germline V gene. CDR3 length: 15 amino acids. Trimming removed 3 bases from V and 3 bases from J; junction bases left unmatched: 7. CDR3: CASSHRSGGKETQYF. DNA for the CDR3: TGCGCCAGCAGCCATCGTTCAGGGGGTAAAGAGACCCAGTACTTC.

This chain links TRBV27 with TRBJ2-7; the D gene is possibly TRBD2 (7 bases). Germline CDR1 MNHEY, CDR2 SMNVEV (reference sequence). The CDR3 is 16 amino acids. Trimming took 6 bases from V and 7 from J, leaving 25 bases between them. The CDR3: CASSRQGRGGLGEQYF. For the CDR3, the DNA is TGTGCCAGCAGCAGACAAGGGAGGGGGGGCTTGGGGGAGCAGTACTTC.

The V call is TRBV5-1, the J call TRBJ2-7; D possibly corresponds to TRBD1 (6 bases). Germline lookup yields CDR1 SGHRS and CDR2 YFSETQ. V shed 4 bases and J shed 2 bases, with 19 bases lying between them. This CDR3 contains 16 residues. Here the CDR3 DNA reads TGCGCCAGCAGCCTAAGTTTCGGGACACAGACCTACGAGCAGTACTTC. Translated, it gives CASSLSFGTQTYEQYF.

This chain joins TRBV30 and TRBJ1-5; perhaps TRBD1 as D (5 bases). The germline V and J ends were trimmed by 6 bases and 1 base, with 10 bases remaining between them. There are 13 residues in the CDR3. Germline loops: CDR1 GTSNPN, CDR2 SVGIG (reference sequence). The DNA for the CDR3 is TGTGCCTGTAACTACAGGAGCAATCAGCCCCAGCATTTT. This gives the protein CACNYRSNQPQHF. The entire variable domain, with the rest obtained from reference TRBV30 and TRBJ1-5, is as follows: SQTIHQWPATLVQPVGSPLSLECTVEGTSNPNLYWYRQAAGRGLQLLFYSVGIGQISSEVPQNLSASRPQDRQFILSSKKLLLSDSGFYLCACNYRSNQPQHFGDGTRLSIL.